This T cell receptor (beta chain) emerged from a study of blood T cells in healthy people across ages. General study results and limits: Considered underestimates were the diversity estimates obtained from one million T cells. Measured against age, TCR beta diversity per million T cells decreased in a roughly linear manner.

The CDR3 runs to 17 residues. CDR1 SGHTA and CDR2 FQGNSA come from the germline V gene. V gave up 4 bases and J gave up 2 bases; unmatched junction bases: 10. In regard to this clonotype: Its cognate antigen is unknown.

Together with a sample-barcoded 5' primer, a J-beta primer mix was included in a second PCR lasting roughly 6 to 12 cycles. A tag from a template-switch adaptor with 12 random nucleotides marked each cDNA molecule. TCRdb itself ran the 5' RACE reads through MiXCR, one entry per CDR3 protein. The repertoire holds nearly 1 million distinct CDR3 sequences, with roughly 51% as singletons. Sample: blood. The J gene is TRBJ2-3, the V gene TRBV7-2; TRBD2 matches 9 bases. This clonotype was sampled from a woman aged 55 to 70 in good health. The CDR3 DNA sequence: TGTGCCAGCAGCTGGCGTACTAGCGGGCCATTCACAGATACGCAGTATTTT. It is translated as CASSWRTSGPFTDTQYF.